This TCR beta chain comes out of a study of T cell changes during pregnancy in multiple sclerosis (dated by TCRdb to between 2017 and 2020). Turning to the overall study: The study looked at changes in the T cell repertoire across pregnancy in women with multiple sclerosis.

The protocol used for the library was the immunoSEQ multiplex PCR assay. This immuneACCESS table, as held by TCRdb, lists in-frame sequences with V and J called but not all clones. Of the missing ones, under half trace to an unresolved V gene in checked studies; the others have no known cause. This sample holds 130,000 or so clones; about 96% were observed only once. Clones ranked in the top ten supply 0.44% of the sample. With respect to this clone: This receptor's antigen is unknown. It has no much larger one-base neighbor in the sample; base qualities were not kept.

The CDR3 contains 13 residues, cysteine and phenylalanine counted. Only the CDR3 DNA stays, 39 bases, in frame from base 1. For this chain, trimming is 1 base at the V end and 5 bases at the J end, and the number of junction bases without a gene match is 2. CDR1 and CDR2 are drawn from the germline V gene (reference sequence): GTSNPN, SVGIG. The sequence derives from a female donor with multiple sclerosis, enrolled in a pregnancy study. Recombination joined TRBV30 with TRBJ1-5, with 7 middle bases fitting TRBD1. The source was peripheral blood, collected after pregnancy. The nucleotide sequence reads TGTGCCTGGAGTGGCACAGGGGATCAGCCCCAGCATTTT. It specifies CAWSGTGDQPQHF.